There are a few counts of the clone carrying this T cell receptor (beta chain). The antigen remains unidentified. Losses at the gene ends were 8 bases for V and 4 bases for J; bases not matched to a gene: 8. The CDR3 spans 14 residues. CDR1 is SNHLY, CDR2 FYNNEI, per germline. This specimen comes from a study of T cell responses to AZD1222 COVID-19 vaccine. Profiling relied on immunoSEQ multiplex PCR, and the TCRdb table lists in-frame clones only, not all of them. The data hold some 170,000 clones, with approximately 90% observed a single time. Study observations and caveats: Donors in the cohort were predominantly white British and more often female, and clonal diversity was possibly underestimated. Variant regions that are unmutated are reportedly the target of nearly half of spike-specific TCRs.

The rearrangement joins TRBV2 to TRBJ2-7; TRBD1 aligns across 10 bases. Sequenced here: peripheral blood, sampled on day 0 of AZD1222 vaccination. The clonotype was recovered from an adult in good health. The CDR3 sequence is CASGNGTGAYEQYF. CDR3 nucleotide sequence: TGTGCCAGCGGCAATGGGACAGGGGCTTACGAGCAGTACTTC.